This T cell receptor beta chain was captured in a study of cytotoxic CD8 clonotypes in ibrutinib-treated CLL. Germline-derived CDR1 and CDR2 are MNHEY and SVGAGI. The CDR3 contains 12 residues. V was cut by 2 bases and J by 8 bases, with 9 bases left in between. Libraries were prepared by immunoSEQ multiplex PCR; TCRdb keeps only in-frame clonotypes and omits some of them. Of about 200,000 clones in the sample, approximately 72% were seen once. This rearrangement joins TRBV6-5 to TRBJ1-2; no reliable D call. The starting material was PBMCs, obtained after 24 months of ibrutinib treatment. This receptor was identified in a human donor with chronic lymphocytic leukemia. DNA of the CDR3: TGTGCCAGCAGTTACAAGGGAACGGGCTACACCTTC. Translation gives CASSYKGTGYTF.